This T cell receptor (beta chain) is from a study of resident and recirculating memory T cells in vitiligo. As for the study in general: Samples were epidermis from two lesional and two nonlesional sites, plus PBMCs. Whole samples, not sorted cells, were homogenized and used for genomic DNA extraction. Overall study findings and caveats: Sequences differed between biopsy sites and patients, suggesting private specificity. Clonality differed among vitiligo lesions, with no unique dominant clone.

V lost 2 bases and J lost 1; bases outside the gene matches: 2. This CDR3 is built from 15 residues. Germline CDR1 reads SGDLS; CDR2 reads YYNGEE. Produced via immunoSEQ multiplex PCR; TCRdb's table is partial and in-frame only. The data contain some 70,000 clones, roughly nine tenths of them singletons. Note on this clone: The antigen remains undetermined.

Specimen: blood. The receptor was isolated from a male donor with vitiligo. This chain connects TRBV9 to TRBJ2-7; 11 nucleotides line up with TRBD2. CDR3 region: CASSVTSGGSYEQYF. CDR3 coding DNA: TGTGCCAGCAGCGTCACTAGCGGGGGATCCTACGAGCAGTACTTC. Based on the CDR3 plus reference TRBV9 and TRBJ2-7, the full variable domain is DSGVTQTPKHLITATGQRVTLRCSPRSGDLSVYWYQQSLDQGLQFLIQYYNGEERAKGNILERFSAQQFPDLHSELNLSSLELGDSALYFCASSVTSGGSYEQYFGPGTRLTVT.